The clone carrying this T cell receptor (beta chain) was seen only a few times. As yet, its antigen is unknown. The data are from a study of T-cell reconstitution after alpha-beta-depleted transplantation in children. Preparing the TCRbeta library involved the use of unique molecular identifiers. TCRdb re-derived calls from the PCR reads in MiXCR, one entry per CDR3 protein. The table shows 400,000 to 450,000 distinct CDR3 sequences, with over 40% occurring only once. The CDR3 is 14 residues long. V lost 7 bases to trimming and J lost 2 bases; unmatched junction nucleotides: 5. Germline CDR1 LNHNV, CDR2 YYDKDF (reference sequence). Study-level results: Surviving recipient T cells and thymic progenitors underlay high day-60 TCRbeta diversity in some patients. The origin of alpha-beta T cells about two months after transplant was reportedly several hundred expanded graft clones. A year post-transplant, T-cell counts and diversity derived mostly from newly produced T cells.

The material sequenced was PBMCs, taken before TCRalphabeta/CD19-depleted stem cell transplant. V usage is TRBV15 and J usage is TRBJ2-1, with 7 positions matching TRBD1. The TCR comes from a girl aged 2 to 10 with aplastic anemia, due to receive a stem cell transplant. CDR3 amino acids: CATNKGTAYNEQFF. The CDR3 DNA sequence: TGTGCCACCAACAAGGGGACAGCCTACAATGAGCAGTTCTTC.